The table lists the clone carrying this TCR beta chain with many counts. No antigen is known for it. At the DNA level, this CDR3 is encoded by other sequences in the same sample as well. The sample is drawn from a study of shared clonotypes between healthy human individuals. The study, taken as a whole, reports: Rarefaction curves obtained for sorted subsets showed sequencing incomplete despite large depth.

Assay used: immunoSEQ multiplex PCR; TCRdb lists only in-frame clones, some missing. The table shows approximately 2.1 million clones, with 80% to 95% occurring only once. The CDR3 is made up of 11 amino acids. CDR1 is SNHLY and CDR2 is FYNNEI in the germline V gene. V was pared by 1 base and J by 5 bases, with 2 bases between. Caucasian adults residing in Nashville, Tennessee made up all the donors. The clonotype was recovered from a man aged 18 to 35 in good health. Some clones in this sample may be carry-over from other donors' samples. Specimen: naive CD4+ T cells from PBMCs. This sample's subset: CD45RA+ positively selected. The genes are TRBV2 and TRBJ2-5; D is unclear. The chain's CDR3 is CASSEEETQYF. The CDR3 DNA is TGTGCCAGCAGTGAAGAGGAGACCCAGTACTTC.